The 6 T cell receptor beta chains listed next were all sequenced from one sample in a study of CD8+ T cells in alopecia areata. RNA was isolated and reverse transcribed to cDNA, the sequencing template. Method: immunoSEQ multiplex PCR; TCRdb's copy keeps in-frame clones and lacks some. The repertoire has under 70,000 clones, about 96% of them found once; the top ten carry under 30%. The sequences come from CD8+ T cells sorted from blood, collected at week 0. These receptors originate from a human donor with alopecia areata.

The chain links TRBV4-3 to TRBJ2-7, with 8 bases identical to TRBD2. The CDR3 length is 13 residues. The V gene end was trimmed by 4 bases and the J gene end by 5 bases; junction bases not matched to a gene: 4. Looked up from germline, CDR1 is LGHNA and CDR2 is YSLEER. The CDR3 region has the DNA TGCGCCAGCAGCCCGCGACTAGCGAACGAGCAGTACTTC. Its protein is CASSPRLANEQYF.

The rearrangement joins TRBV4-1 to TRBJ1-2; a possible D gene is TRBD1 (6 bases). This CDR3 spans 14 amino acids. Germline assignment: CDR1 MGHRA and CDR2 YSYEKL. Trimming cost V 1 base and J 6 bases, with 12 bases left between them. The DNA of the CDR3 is TGCGCCAGCAGCCAAGGCAGGGGATATAATGGCTACACCTTC. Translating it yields CASSQGRGYNGYTF.

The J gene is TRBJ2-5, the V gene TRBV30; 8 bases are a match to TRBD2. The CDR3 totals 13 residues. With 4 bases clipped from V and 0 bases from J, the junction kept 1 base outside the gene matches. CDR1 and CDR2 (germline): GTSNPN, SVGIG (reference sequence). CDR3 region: CAWTGGDQETQYF. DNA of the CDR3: TGTGCCTGGACCGGGGGGGACCAAGAGACCCAGTACTTC.

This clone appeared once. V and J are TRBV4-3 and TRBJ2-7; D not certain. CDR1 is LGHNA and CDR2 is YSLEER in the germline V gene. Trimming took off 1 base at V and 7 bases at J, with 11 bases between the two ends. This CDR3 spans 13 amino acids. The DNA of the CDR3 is TGCGCCAGCAGCCAAGGCTATCCGGAAGAGCAGTACTTC. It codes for CASSQGYPEEQYF.

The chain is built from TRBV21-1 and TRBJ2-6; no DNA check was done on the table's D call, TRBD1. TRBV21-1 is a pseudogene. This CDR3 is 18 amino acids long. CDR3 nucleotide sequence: TGTGCCAGCAGCAAAGCGCGGACAGGGGGCGCTGGGGCCAACGTCCTGACTTTC. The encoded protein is CASSKARTGGAGANVLTF.

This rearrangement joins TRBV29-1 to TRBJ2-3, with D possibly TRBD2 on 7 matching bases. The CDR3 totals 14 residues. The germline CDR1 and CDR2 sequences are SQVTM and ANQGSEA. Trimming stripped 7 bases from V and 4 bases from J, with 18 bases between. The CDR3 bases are TGCAGCGGGATTATGCGGGGGCCCGCAGATACGCAGTATTTT. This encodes CSGIMRGPADTQYF.